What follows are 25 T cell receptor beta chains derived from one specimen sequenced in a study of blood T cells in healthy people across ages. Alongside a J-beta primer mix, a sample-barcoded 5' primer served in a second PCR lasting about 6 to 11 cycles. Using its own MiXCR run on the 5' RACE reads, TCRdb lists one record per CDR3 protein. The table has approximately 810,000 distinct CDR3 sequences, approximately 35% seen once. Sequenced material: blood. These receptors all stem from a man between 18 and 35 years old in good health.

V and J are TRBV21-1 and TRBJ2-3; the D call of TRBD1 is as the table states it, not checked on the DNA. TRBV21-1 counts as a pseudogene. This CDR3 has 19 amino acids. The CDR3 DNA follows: TGTGCCAGCAGCAAAGAAATGACCCTGAGATCTCCTAGCACAGATACGCAGTATTTT. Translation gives CASSKEMTLRSPSTDTQYF.

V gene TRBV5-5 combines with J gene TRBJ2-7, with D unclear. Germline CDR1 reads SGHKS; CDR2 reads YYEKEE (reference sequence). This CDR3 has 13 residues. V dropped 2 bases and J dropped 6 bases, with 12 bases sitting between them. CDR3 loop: CASSLFDVSEQYF. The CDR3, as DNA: TGTGCCAGCAGCTTATTCGACGTAAGCGAGCAGTACTTC. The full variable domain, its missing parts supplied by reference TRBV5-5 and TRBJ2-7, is DAGVTQSPTHLIKTRGQQVTLRCSPISGHKSVSWYQQVLGQGPQFIFQYYEKEERGRGNFPDRFSARQFPNYSSELNVNALLLGDSALYLCASSLFDVSEQYFGPGTRLTVT.

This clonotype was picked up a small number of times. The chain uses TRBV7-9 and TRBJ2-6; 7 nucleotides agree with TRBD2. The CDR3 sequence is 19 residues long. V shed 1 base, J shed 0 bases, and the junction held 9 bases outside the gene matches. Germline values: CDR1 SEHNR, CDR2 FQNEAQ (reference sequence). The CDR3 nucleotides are TGTGCCAGCAGCTTAGAGGGAGGGTGGGGACTCTCTGGGGCCAACGTCCTGACTTTC. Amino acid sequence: CASSLEGGWGLSGANVLTF.

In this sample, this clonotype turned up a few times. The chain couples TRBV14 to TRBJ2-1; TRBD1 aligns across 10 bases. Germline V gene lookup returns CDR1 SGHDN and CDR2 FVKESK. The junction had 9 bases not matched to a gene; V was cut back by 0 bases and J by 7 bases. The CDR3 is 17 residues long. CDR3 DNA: TGTGCCAGCAGCCAAGACACCGGGACAGGGGTGAGGAATGAGCAGTTCTTC. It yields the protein CASSQDTGTGVRNEQFF. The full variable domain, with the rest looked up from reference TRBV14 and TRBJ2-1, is EAGVTQFPSHSVIEKGQTVTLRCDPISGHDNLYWYRRVMGKEIKFLLHFVKESKQDESGMPNNRFLAERTGGTYSTLKVQPAELEDSGVYFCASSQDTGTGVRNEQFFGPGTRLTVL.

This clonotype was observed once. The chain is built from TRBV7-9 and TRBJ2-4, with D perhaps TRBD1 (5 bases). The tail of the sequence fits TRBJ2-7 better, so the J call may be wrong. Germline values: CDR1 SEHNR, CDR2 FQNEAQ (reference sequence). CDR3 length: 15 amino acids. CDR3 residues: CASSDGRDSTYEQYF. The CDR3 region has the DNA TGTGCCAGCAGCGATGGACGTGACAGTACCTACGAGCAGTACTTC.

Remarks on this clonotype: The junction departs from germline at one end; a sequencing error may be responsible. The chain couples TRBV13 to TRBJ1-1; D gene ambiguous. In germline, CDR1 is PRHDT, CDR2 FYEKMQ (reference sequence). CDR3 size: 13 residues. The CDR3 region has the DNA TGTGCCAGCAGCTTAGTCTCGCGGACTGAGGCTTTCTTT. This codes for CASSLVSRTEAFF.

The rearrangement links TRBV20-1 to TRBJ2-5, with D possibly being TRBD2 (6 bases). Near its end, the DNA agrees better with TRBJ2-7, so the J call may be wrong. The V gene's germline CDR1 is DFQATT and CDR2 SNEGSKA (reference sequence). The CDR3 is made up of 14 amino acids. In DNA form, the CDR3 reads TGCAGTGCTAAGTGGGGGACGGGAGTTTACGAGCAGTACTTC. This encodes CSAKWGTGVYEQYF.

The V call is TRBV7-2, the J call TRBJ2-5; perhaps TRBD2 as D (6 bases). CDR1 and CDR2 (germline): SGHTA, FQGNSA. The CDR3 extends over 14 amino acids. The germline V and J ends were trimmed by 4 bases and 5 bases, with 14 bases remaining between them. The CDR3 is CASSYKAGGETQYF. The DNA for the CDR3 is TGTGCCAGCAGCTATAAAGCGGGTGGGGAGACCCAGTACTTC.

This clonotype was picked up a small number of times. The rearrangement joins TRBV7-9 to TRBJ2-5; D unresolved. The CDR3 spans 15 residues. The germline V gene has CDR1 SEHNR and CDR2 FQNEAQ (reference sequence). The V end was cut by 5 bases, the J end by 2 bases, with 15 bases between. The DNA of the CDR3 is TGTGCCAGCAGCCCTAGAGGAAGCTCTCAAGAGACCCAGTACTTC. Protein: CASSPRGSSQETQYF.

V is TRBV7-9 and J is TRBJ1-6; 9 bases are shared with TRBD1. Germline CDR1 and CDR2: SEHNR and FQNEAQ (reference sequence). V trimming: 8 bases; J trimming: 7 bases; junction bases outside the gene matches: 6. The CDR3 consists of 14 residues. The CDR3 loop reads CASVAGTGNSPLHF. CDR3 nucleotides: TGTGCCAGCGTAGCCGGGACAGGGAATTCACCCCTCCACTTT.

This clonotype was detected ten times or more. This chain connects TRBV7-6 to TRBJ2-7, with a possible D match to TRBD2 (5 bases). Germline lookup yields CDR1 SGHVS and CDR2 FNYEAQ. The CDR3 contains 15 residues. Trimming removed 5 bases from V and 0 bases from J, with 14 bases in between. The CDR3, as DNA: TGTGCCAGCAGCCTGGAGGCTAGTAGCTCCTACGAGCAGTACTTC. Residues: CASSLEASSSYEQYF.

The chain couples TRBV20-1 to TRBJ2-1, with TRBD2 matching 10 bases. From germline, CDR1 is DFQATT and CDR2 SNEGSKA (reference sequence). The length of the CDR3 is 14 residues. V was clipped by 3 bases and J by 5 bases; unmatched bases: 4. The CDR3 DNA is TGCAGTGCTAGGCAAGCGGGGGGGAACAATGAGCAGTTCTTC. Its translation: CSARQAGGNNEQFF.

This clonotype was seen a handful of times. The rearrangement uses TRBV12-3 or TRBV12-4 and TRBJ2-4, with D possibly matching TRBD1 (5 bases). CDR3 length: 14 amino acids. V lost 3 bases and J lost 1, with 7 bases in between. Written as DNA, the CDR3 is TGTGCCAGCAGTTTCAAGGGGGCCAAAAACATTCAGTACTTC. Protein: CASSFKGAKNIQYF.

CDR3: CASSYSLAPNEQFF. Written as DNA, the CDR3 is TGTGCCAGCAGTTACTCTCTAGCGCCCAATGAGCAGTTCTTC. This chain joins TRBV6-5 and TRBJ2-1; tentative D call: TRBD2 (6 bases). The length of the CDR3 is 14 residues. Germline V gene data show CDR1 as MNHEY and CDR2 as SVGAGI. Trimming cost V 0 bases and J 6 bases, with 9 bases left between them.

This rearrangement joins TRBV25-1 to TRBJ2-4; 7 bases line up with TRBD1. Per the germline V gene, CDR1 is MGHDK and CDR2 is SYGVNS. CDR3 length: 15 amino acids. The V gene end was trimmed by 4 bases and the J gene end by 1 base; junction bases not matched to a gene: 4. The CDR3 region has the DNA TGTGCCAGCAGTGGAGGGGGCCATGCCAAAAACATTCAGTACTTC. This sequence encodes CASSGGGHAKNIQYF.

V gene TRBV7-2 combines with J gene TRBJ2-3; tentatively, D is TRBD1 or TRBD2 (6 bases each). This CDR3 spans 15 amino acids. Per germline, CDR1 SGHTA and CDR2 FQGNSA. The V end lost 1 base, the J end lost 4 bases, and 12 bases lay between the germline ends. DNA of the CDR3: TGTGCCAGCAGCTTAGGGGGGGCCGATTCAGATACGCAGTATTTT. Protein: CASSLGGADSDTQYF.

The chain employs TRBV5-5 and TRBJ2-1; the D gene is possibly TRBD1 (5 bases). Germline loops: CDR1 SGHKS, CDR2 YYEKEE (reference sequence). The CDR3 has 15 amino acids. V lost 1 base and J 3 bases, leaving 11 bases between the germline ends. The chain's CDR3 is CASSLNPQGYNEQFF. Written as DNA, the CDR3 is TGTGCCAGCAGCTTGAATCCCCAGGGCTACAATGAGCAGTTCTTC.

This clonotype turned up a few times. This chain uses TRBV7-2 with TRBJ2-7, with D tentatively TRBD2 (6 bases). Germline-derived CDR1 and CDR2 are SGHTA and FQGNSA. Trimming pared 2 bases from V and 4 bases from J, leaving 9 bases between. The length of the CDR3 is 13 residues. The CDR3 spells CASSLRRGYEQYF. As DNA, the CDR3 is TGTGCCAGCAGCTTACGGCGGGGTTACGAGCAGTACTTC.

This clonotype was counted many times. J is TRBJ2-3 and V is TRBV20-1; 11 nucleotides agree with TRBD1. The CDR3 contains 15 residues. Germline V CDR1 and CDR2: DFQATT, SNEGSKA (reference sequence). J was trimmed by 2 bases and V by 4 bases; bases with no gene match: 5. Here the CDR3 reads CSATAGQGATDTQYF. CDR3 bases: TGCAGTGCTACCGCCGGACAGGGGGCCACAGATACGCAGTATTTT.

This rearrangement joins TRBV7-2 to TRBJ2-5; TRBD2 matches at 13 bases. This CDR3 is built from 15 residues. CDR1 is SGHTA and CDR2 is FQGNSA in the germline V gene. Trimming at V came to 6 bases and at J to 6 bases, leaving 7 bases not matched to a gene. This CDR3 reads CASSPRTSGRKTQYF. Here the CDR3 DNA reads TGTGCCAGCAGTCCTAGGACTAGCGGGAGAAAGACCCAGTACTTC.

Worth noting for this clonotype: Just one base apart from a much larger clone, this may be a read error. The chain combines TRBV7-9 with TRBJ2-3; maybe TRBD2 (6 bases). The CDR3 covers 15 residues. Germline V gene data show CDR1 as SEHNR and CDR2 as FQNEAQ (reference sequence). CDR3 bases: TGTGCCATCAGCTCCCGGCTAGCGAGTTCTGATACGCAGTATTTT. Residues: CAISSRLASSDTQYF.

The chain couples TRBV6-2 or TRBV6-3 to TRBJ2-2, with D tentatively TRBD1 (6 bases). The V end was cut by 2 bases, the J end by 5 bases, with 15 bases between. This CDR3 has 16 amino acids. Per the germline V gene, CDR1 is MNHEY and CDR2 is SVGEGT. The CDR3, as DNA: TGTGCCAGCAGTTACCGGGGACGAGGGGGTACCGGGGAGCTGTTTTTT. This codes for CASSYRGRGGTGELFF.

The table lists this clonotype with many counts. The CDR3: CASSLQGASTDTQYF. The CDR3 region has the DNA TGTGCCAGCAGCCTACAGGGGGCCAGCACAGATACGCAGTATTTT. The J gene is TRBJ2-3, the V gene TRBV7-3, with 9 bases aligning to TRBD1. V dropped 5 bases and J dropped 0; count of bases not matched to a gene: 3. Per germline, CDR1 SGHTA and CDR2 FQGTGA. This CDR3 has 15 residues. Full variable domain (missing parts from reference TRBV7-3 and TRBJ2-3): GAGVSQTPSNKVTEKGKYVELRCDPISGHTALYWYRQSLGQGPEFLIYFQGTGAADDSGLPNDRFFAVRPEGSVSTLKIQRTERGDSAVYLCASSLQGASTDTQYFGPGTRLTVL.

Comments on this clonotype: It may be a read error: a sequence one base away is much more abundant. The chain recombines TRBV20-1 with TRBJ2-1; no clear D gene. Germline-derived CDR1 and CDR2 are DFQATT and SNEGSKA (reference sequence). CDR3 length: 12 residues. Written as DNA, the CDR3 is TGCAGGGCTAGTCTCGATTCCAATGAGCAGTTCTTC. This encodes CRASLDSNEQFF.

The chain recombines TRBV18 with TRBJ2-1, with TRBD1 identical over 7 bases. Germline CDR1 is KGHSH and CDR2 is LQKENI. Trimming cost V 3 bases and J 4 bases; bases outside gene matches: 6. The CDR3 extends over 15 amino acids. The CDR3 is CASSPQGVLYNEQFF. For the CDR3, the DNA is TGTGCCAGCTCACCTCAGGGGGTGCTATACAATGAGCAGTTCTTC.